The entry that follows covers one T cell receptor (beta chain) sequence. Its antigen is still unknown. The entry originates in a study of cytomegalovirus exposure and HLA in healthy donors. There are 15 residues in the CDR3. The germline gives CDR1 SNHLY, CDR2 FYNNEI. V dropped 6 bases and J dropped 7; count of bases not matched to a gene: 8. Only in-frame clones appear in the TCRdb table, and some are missing; sequencing was by immunoSEQ multiplex PCR. The table includes 140,000 to 150,000 clones, 94% detected once. Study-wide results and caveats: Subsequent analysis showed first-cohort TCR clusters tending to co-occur in around 130 validation repertoires.

The sequence was collected from a man between 18 and 29 years old in good health and CMV-seropositive. This chain links TRBV2 with TRBJ2-1, with 11 bases fitting TRBD2. The sequenced sample consisted of PBMCs. CDR3 nucleotides: TGTGCCAGCAGGGGACTAGCGGACCCCGGGAATGAGCAGTTCTTC. This translates into CASRGLADPGNEQFF. The full variable domain, with the rest looked up from reference TRBV2 and TRBJ2-1, is EPEVTQTPSHQVTQMGQEVILRCVPISNHLYFYWYRQILGQKVEFLVSFYNNEISEKSEIFDDQFSVERPDGSNFTLKIRSTKLEDSAMYFCASRGLADPGNEQFFGPGTRLTVL.